This entry features one TCR beta chain sequence. Its target is unknown. This CDR3 has 18 amino acids. Germline assignment: CDR1 MGHRA and CDR2 YSYEKL. V lost 0 bases and J lost 0, with 17 bases in between. These data originate in a study of cytomegalovirus exposure and HLA in healthy donors. General study points: Earlier results showed most TCR beta V segments being productive about 90% or about 30% of the time. Because they were indistinguishable, some V segments, including TRBV6-2 and TRBV6-3, were excluded. Later on, a genetic analysis was performed. It linked a missense variant in DCLRE1C with V- and J-gene trimming of TCR beta.

PCR used 60 Vbeta primers and 13 Jbeta primers. This table comes from immunoSEQ multiplex PCR, and its TCRdb copy is limited to in-frame clones, with some not included. The sample holds 200,000 to 250,000 clones, roughly 90% seen once. The sequence derives from a woman between 18 and 30 years old in good health and CMV-seronegative. The chain combines TRBV4-1 with TRBJ1-2; no clear D gene. Sample: PBMCs. CDR3 amino acids: CASSQDFTAMATNYGYTF. In DNA, the CDR3 is TGCGCCAGCAGCCAAGATTTTACAGCAATGGCGACTAACTATGGCTACACCTTC.